The 23 T cell receptor beta chains reported below all come from one sample, sequenced in a study of tissue T cells after allogeneic stem cell transplantation (dated by TCRdb to 2021 to 2024). Library prep was done by the immunoSEQ multiplex PCR assay. The table was pulled from immuneACCESS by TCRdb, which kept in-frame rearrangements only. Such tables lose some clones; where checked, under half of the loss comes from unresolved V genes, and the rest has no known cause. The table for this sample lists some 22,000 clones; more than 65% of them were counted only once. 0.41% of the sample is held by the ten biggest clonotypes. Specimen: blood. The receptors derive from a female BALB/c mouse in good health. The strain's MHC haplotype is H2-d.

As to this clone: Germline and genes here are mouse. The read finishes 1 residue shy of the CDR3 end, and the germline J gene is used to complete it. This chain connects TRBV29 to TRBJ2-1; 7 bases fit TRBD1. CDR1 is MSHET, CDR2 SYDVDS, per germline. CDR3 length equals 12 residues. The V segment lost 6 bases and the J segment 7 bases; nucleotides outside the gene matches: 3. The CDR3 sequence: CASRTGLAEQFF. CDR3 DNA, as far as it was read: TGTGCTAGCAGGACAGGGTTGGCTGAGCAGTTC.

Comments on this clone: Gene names denote mouse genes. The sequenced fragment ends 1 residue before the CDR3 boundary, so the rest is inferred from the germline J gene. The V and J genes are TRBV13-2 and TRBJ2-2; D gene unclear. V lost 0 bases and J lost 5, with 8 bases in between. The CDR3 has 14 residues. CDR1 is NNHNN and CDR2 is SYGAGS in the germline V gene (reference sequence). Partial CDR3 DNA: TGTGCCAGCGGTGATGAGGGAGGGACCGGGCAGCTCTAC. Its translation is CASGDEGGTGQLY. The entire CDR3 is CASGDEGGTGQLYF.

As concerns this clone: The genes and germline here are from mouse. The read ends 1 residue before the CDR3 terminus; that terminus is restored from the germline J gene. The chain uses TRBV5 and TRBJ2-4; 8 nucleotides agree with TRBD1. The CDR3 totals 14 residues. Per germline, CDR1 LGHNA and CDR2 YNLKQL (reference sequence). V dropped 2 bases and J dropped 4; count of bases not matched to a gene: 2. CDR3 bases read: TGTGCCAGCAGCCAACCGGGACAGGAAAACACCTTGTAC. It is translated as CASSQPGQENTLY. The CDR3 in its entirety is CASSQPGQENTLYF.

In the case of this clone: The gene symbols are mouse symbols. The sequenced fragment ends 1 residue before the CDR3 boundary, so the rest is inferred from the germline J gene. This rearrangement joins TRBV13-2 to TRBJ2-4, with 8 bases lining up with TRBD2. The V and J ends lost 5 bases and 4 bases, in that order; junction bases with no gene match: 0. The CDR3 has 12 amino acids. Germline CDR1 is NNHNN and CDR2 is SYGAGS (reference sequence). This CDR3 is CASGDWENTLYF. CDR3 bases read: TGTGCCAGCGGGGACTGGGAAAACACCTTGTAC.

To note about this clone: Gene labels here are mouse ones. The CDR3 goes on 1 residue after the read ends, and that part is filled in from the germline J gene. The chain carries TRBV30 and TRBJ1-2; TRBD1 matches 12 bases. The CDR3 runs 16 residues. Germline V gene data show CDR1 as SQVVS and CDR2 as ANEGSEA. With V trimmed by 1 base and J by 1 base, 4 bases remained unmatched. The sequenced part of the CDR3 DNA is TGTAGTTCTAGAGGGGGGACAGGGGGCAGAAACTCCGACTACACC. Its protein product is CSSRGGTGGRNSDYT. The CDR3 in its entirety is CSSRGGTGGRNSDYTF.

About this clone: The listed genes are named as in mouse. The CDR3 end falls 1 residue outside the read, so it is completed with the germline J gene. This chain links TRBV17 with TRBJ1-4, with 9 positions matching TRBD1. The V gene end was trimmed by 1 base and the J gene end by 5 bases; junction bases not matched to a gene: 2. This CDR3 region has 15 residues. Germline V gives CDR1 MNHDT, CDR2 YYDKIL. The part of the CDR3 DNA that was read is TGTGCTAGCAGTAGAGCCGGACAGGGGAACGAAAGATTATTT. Protein: CASSRAGQGNERLF. The whole CDR3 protein reads CASSRAGQGNERLFF.

Of note for this clone: Mouse names are used for the genes. The chain's CDR3 is CASGGPSYNNQAPLF. The sequenced CDR3 bases are TGTGCCAGCGGGGGCCCCAGCTATAACAACCAGGCTCCGCTT. The chain couples TRBV13-2 to TRBJ1-5, with D unresolved. The read comes to an end 1 residue before the CDR3 does, leaving the germline J gene to fill in the end. V dropped 5 bases and J dropped 0 bases, with 12 bases sitting between them. There are 15 residues in the CDR3. Germline V gene sequence: CDR1 NNHNN, CDR2 SYGAGS (reference sequence).

Worth noting for this clone: Mouse germline and gene names are used. With the read ending 1 residue before the CDR3 end, the germline J gene is used to fill in that end. The chain recombines TRBV13-1 with TRBJ2-4; unclear D gene. The V end was cut by 5 bases, the J end by 6 bases, with 7 bases between. This CDR3 spans 11 amino acids. CDR1 and CDR2 (germline): NSHNY, SYGAGN. CDR3 sequence: CASRRRNTLYF. The sequenced part of the CDR3 DNA is TGTGCCAGCAGGAGGCGGAACACCTTGTAC.

A note on this clone: Gene names and germline match the mouse. CDR3 in amino acids: CASGGWLGTSAETLYF. The CDR3 DNA, read in part, is TGTGCCAGCGGTGGCTGGCTGGGGACTAGTGCAGAAACGCTGTAT. The rearrangement joins TRBV13-2 to TRBJ2-3; a weak D match, TRBD2 (6 bases). The CDR3 end lies 1 residue beyond the end of the read and is filled in from the germline J gene. Trimming took 3 bases from V and 0 from J, leaving 14 bases between them. The CDR3 totals 16 residues. Germline CDR1 and CDR2: NNHNN and SYGAGS (reference sequence).

Turning to this clone: Gene names are mouse gene names. The CDR3 extends 1 residue past the end of the read, so its final part is completed from the germline J gene. The rearrangement links TRBV19 to TRBJ2-1, with 9 bases that match TRBD1. Germline CDR1 FNHDT, CDR2 SITEND (reference sequence). V shed 5 bases and J 3 bases; nucleotides not matched to a gene: 6. The CDR3 is 15 amino acids. CDR3 residues: CASSSGTGPYAEQFF. The DNA read from the CDR3 is TGTGCCAGCAGCTCCGGGACAGGGCCCTATGCTGAGCAGTTC.

Details on this clone: These gene names are mouse names. The read is 1 residue too short to cover the CDR3 end, so that end is filled in from the germline J gene. The J gene is TRBJ2-1, the V gene TRBV13-2; D remains ambiguous. The CDR3 length is 13 residues. Germline V CDR1 and CDR2: NNHNN, SYGAGS (reference sequence). Trimming removed 1 base from V and 4 bases from J, with 6 bases in between. Incomplete CDR3 DNA: TGTGCCAGCGGTGATAACAATTATGCTGAGCAGTTC. Its protein is CASGDNNYAEQF. The whole CDR3 protein is CASGDNNYAEQFF.

As for this clone: These gene names are mouse names. Incomplete CDR3 DNA: TGTGCCAGCAGTCTTGGACAGGGTGAAACGCTGTAT. Its translation: CASSLGQGETLY. From start to end, the CDR3 is CASSLGQGETLYF. This chain uses TRBV13-3 with TRBJ2-3; 8 nucleotides line up with TRBD1. The CDR3 end is not reached by the read, which stops 1 residue before it; the germline J gene fills it in. Losses at the gene ends were 4 bases for V and 6 bases for J; bases not matched to a gene: 4. The CDR3 runs 13 residues. Germline V gene lookup returns CDR1 NNHDY and CDR2 SYVADS.

Comment on this clone: Gene names are the mouse ones. The DNA ends 1 residue before the CDR3 does, and the rest of the CDR3 is filled in from the germline J gene. The rearrangement links TRBV1 to TRBJ1-5; D remains ambiguous. The ends were cut back, 0 bases at V and 4 bases at J, with 7 bases in the middle. CDR1 NSQYPW and CDR2 LRSPGD come from the germline V gene (reference sequence). CDR3 length: 14 amino acids. CDR3 DNA, as far as it was read: TGCACCTGCAGTGCAGATCTAGGAAACCAGGCTCCGCTT. The encoded protein is CTCSADLGNQAPL. From start to end, the CDR3 is CTCSADLGNQAPLF. The entire variable domain, with the rest obtained from reference TRBV1 and TRBJ1-5, is as follows: VTLLEQNPRWRLVPRGQAVNLRCILKNSQYPWMSWYQQDLQKQLQWLFTLRSPGDKEVKSLPGADYLATRVTDTELRLQVANMSQGRTLYCTCSADLGNQAPLFGEGTRLSVL.

On this clone itself: Gene names and germline refer to mouse. The CDR3 is cut off 1 residue early in the read; its end comes from the germline J gene. This sequence joins TRBV13-2 and TRBJ2-4, with TRBD2 matching over 9 bases. J was trimmed by 0 bases and V by 3 bases; bases with no gene match: 8. The CDR3 is 17 residues long. Germline values: CDR1 NNHNN, CDR2 SYGAGS (reference sequence). CDR3 bases read: TGTGCCAGCGGTGCCCCGGACTGGGGTCCTAGTCAAAACACCTTGTAC. Translation: CASGAPDWGPSQNTLY. The entire CDR3 reads CASGAPDWGPSQNTLYF.

Points on this clone: Gene names are mouse gene names. Sequencing ends 1 residue short of the CDR3 end; the germline J gene provides the rest. The V call is TRBV5, the J call TRBJ2-3, with D perhaps TRBD1 (5 bases). Trimming stripped 2 bases from V and 3 bases from J, with 12 bases between. Germline assignment: CDR1 LGHNA and CDR2 YNLKQL (reference sequence). This CDR3 spans 15 amino acids. CDR3 protein: CASSQLGVGAETLYF. Partial CDR3 DNA: TGTGCCAGCAGCCAACTAGGGGTAGGAGCAGAAACGCTGTAT.

This clone was recorded a few times. Gene names denote mouse genes. With the read ending 1 residue before the CDR3 end, the germline J gene is used to fill in that end. The rearrangement joins TRBV2 to TRBJ2-7; D perhaps matches TRBD2 (7 bases). The V end was cut by 0 bases, the J end by 6 bases, with 12 bases between. CDR1 is LGHNA, CDR2 YSYQKL, per germline. The CDR3 loop spans 14 amino acids. The chain's CDR3 is CASSQDGGRGEQYF. The DNA read from the CDR3 is TGTGCCAGCAGCCAAGACGGGGGGCGGGGTGAACAGTAC.

With regard to this clone: Any gene name here is a mouse gene name. The CDR3 loop is CASGDRGAVAETLYF. The sequenced CDR3 bases are TGTGCCAGCGGGGACAGGGGGGCGGTTGCAGAAACGCTGTAT. J is TRBJ2-3 and V is TRBV13-2, with 10 positions matching TRBD1. Read sequence stops 1 residue before the CDR3 end, and the germline J gene provides the missing end. This CDR3 is built from 15 residues. CDR1 is NNHNN and CDR2 is SYGAGS in the germline V gene (reference sequence). V dropped 5 bases and J dropped 2; count of bases not matched to a gene: 5.

Turning to this clone: All gene names here are mouse names. From the germline J gene comes the end of the CDR3, since the read stops 1 residue before it. The chain has TRBV2 and TRBJ1-4; D not certain. Germline V gives CDR1 LGHNA, CDR2 YSYQKL. Trimming shortened V by 0 bases and J by 2 bases, and 10 bases separated the two germline ends. The CDR3 is 16 amino acids. The CDR3 here is CASSQDRGRSNERLFF. The part of the CDR3 DNA that was read is TGTGCCAGCAGCCAAGATAGAGGCAGGTCCAACGAAAGATTATTT. The entire variable domain, with the rest obtained from reference TRBV2 and TRBJ1-4, is as follows: DPKIIQKPKYLVAVTGSEKILICEQYLGHNAMYWYRQSAKKPLEFMFSYSYQKLMDNQTASSRFQPQSSKKNHLDLQITALKPDDSATYFCASSQDRGRSNERLFFGHGTKLSVL.

This clone was seen just once. Mouse gene names and germline throughout. Read sequence stops 1 residue before the CDR3 end, and the germline J gene provides the missing end. The chain combines TRBV31 with TRBJ2-4; 7 bases are a match to TRBD2. The CDR3 totals 15 residues. With 2 bases clipped from V and 1 base from J, the junction kept 6 bases outside the gene matches. Germline V lookup: CDR1 GKSSPN, CDR2 SITVG. CDR3 bases read: TGTGCCTGGAGTTCTGGGGGTGGTGGTCAAAACACCTTGTAC. Translating gives CAWSSGGGGQNTLY. The whole CDR3 sequence reads CAWSSGGGGQNTLYF. Full variable domain (remainder filled in from reference TRBV31 and TRBJ2-4): AQTIHQWPVAEIKAVGSPLSLGCTIKGKSSPNLYWYWQATGGTLQQLFYSITVGQVESVVQLNLSASRPKDDQFILSTEKLLLSHSGFYLCAWSSGGGGQNTLYFGAGTRLSVL.

Remarks on this clone: The gene names here belong to mouse. From the germline J gene comes the end of the CDR3, since the read stops 1 residue before it. This chain connects TRBV13-3 to TRBJ1-5; no clear D. CDR1 is NNHDY, CDR2 SYVADS, per germline. CDR3 length: 14 residues. V was shortened by 3 bases and J by 2 bases, with 9 bases between the two germline ends. The DNA read from the CDR3 is TGTGCCAGCAGTGCCTCCGGGGACAACCAGGCTCCGCTT. It is translated as CASSASGDNQAPL. The CDR3 in its entirety is CASSASGDNQAPLF.

In the case of this clone: Mouse gene names and germline throughout. The CDR3 end is not reached by the read, which stops 1 residue before it; the germline J gene fills it in. This chain uses TRBV30 with TRBJ2-5; 9 bases agree with TRBD1. The CDR3 is 16 residues long. The V gene's germline CDR1 is SQVVS and CDR2 ANEGSEA. V was pared by 0 bases and J by 0 bases, with 4 bases of the junction left unmatched. CDR3 loop: CSSRDRDRVNQDTQYF. The CDR3 DNA, read in part, is TGTAGTTCTAGAGATCGGGACAGGGTTAACCAAGACACCCAGTAC.

Notes on this clone: Gene names refer to mouse genes. The read ends 1 residue shy of where the CDR3 ends; the end is completed using the germline J gene. This chain joins TRBV29 and TRBJ2-3, with D perhaps being TRBD1 or TRBD2 (5 bases each). CDR1 and CDR2 from the germline V gene are MSHET and SYDVDS. V lost 0 bases, J lost 0 bases, and 7 bases lay in between. The CDR3 runs 15 residues. CDR3 amino acids: CASSLSGASAETLYF. CDR3 DNA (partial): TGTGCTAGCAGTTTATCCGGGGCTAGTGCAGAAACGCTGTAT.

Comment on this clone: Mouse gene names apply. The read terminates 1 residue before the CDR3 end, so the remaining end is supplied by the germline J gene. V and J are TRBV13-2 and TRBJ2-1, with TRBD2 identical over 14 bases. This CDR3 is built from 17 residues. Losses at the gene ends were 0 bases for V and 7 bases for J; bases not matched to a gene: 6. Germline-derived CDR1 and CDR2 are NNHNN and SYGAGS (reference sequence). CDR3 DNA, as far as it was read: TGTGCCAGCGGTGATGCTTGGGACTGGGGGGGCCGGGCTGAGCAGTTC. It encodes CASGDAWDWGGRAEQF. The full CDR3 protein is CASGDAWDWGGRAEQFF.